Listed below are T cell receptor beta chains from one sample, sequenced in a study of tumor and adjacent non-tumor tissue in lung cancer. In TCRdb, the multiplex PCR reads were re-called with MiXCR into one record per CDR3 protein. The table records approximately 110,000 distinct CDR3 sequences, roughly two thirds of them present only once. The sequenced sample was distant non-tumor lung tissue. Receptors originate from a man in his sixties with non-small cell lung cancer. Both conserved end residues are part of each CDR3. Fields, in order: clone size, D gene, J gene, V gene, CDR3 DNA, CDR3 protein. The D gene is left open where the match is weak. Only part of the rows carry a size: once, few, many, or a class if the clone is expanded.

-,-,TRBJ2-7,TRBV7-9,TGTGCCAGCAGCTTATCGCCCTACGAGCAGTACTTC,CASSLSPYEQYF
-,-,TRBJ2-1,TRBV29-1,TGCAGCATTGAAGGGACTTTCCTCTCCTACGATGGGCAGTTCTTT,CSIEGTFLSYDGQFF
-,-,TRBJ2-7,TRBV6-2/TRBV6-3,TGTGCCAGCAGTTACGGGGGCTACAGCGAGATAGCCTACGAGCAGTACTTC,CASSYGGYSEIAYEQYF
many,TRBD2,TRBJ2-5,TRBV5-1,TGCGCCAGCAGCTTGTTGGCGGGAGGACAAGAGACCCAGTACTTC,CASSLLAGGQETQYF
once,-,TRBJ2-3,TRBV11-3,TGTGTCAGCAGCTTAGTGGGGATAGGGAACACAGATGCGCAGTATTTT,CVSSLVGIGNTDAQYF
-,-,TRBJ2-5,TRBV6-2/TRBV6-3,TGTGCCATCAGTTACAGAGAGGCCCAGTACTTC,CAISYREAQYF
once,-,TRBJ1-1,TRBV11-3,TGTACCAGCAGCTTAGGTAGAGGATCCACCCAAGCTTTCTTT,CTSSLGRGSTQAFF
-,-,TRBJ2-1,TRBV6-6,TGTGTCAGCAGTTTGACGGGGCTTGGCAGTGAGCAGTTCTTC,CVSSLTGLGSEQFF
-,-,TRBJ1-1,TRBV12-3/TRBV12-4,TGTGCCAGTTTCGGTTGGAGCACTGAAGCTTTCTTT,CASFGWSTEAFF
-,-,TRBJ2-7,TRBV4-2,TGTGCCAGCAGCCAAGCCCCAGGGGCAGCCTACGAGCAGTACTTC,CASSQAPGAAYEQYF
once,-,TRBJ2-4,TRBV12-3/TRBV12-4,TGTGACAGCAGTACTGGGGACGGTCGGGGGGACATTCATTACTTC,CDSSTGDGRGDIHYF
-,-,TRBJ2-7,TRBV5-5,TGTGCCAGCAGCCCTACAGAGGCCAGGGAGCAGTACTTC,CASSPTEAREQYF
-,-,TRBJ2-5,TRBV7-8,TGTGCCAGCAGCTACCCCACAGGACCCGGGCAGGAGACCCAGTACTTC,CASSYPTGPGQETQYF
-,TRBD2,TRBJ2-5,TRBV24-1,TGTGCCACCAGCGTATTTACGACTAGCGGGAGGAGGGAGACCCAGTACTTC,CATSVFTTSGRRETQYF
-,-,TRBJ2-5,TRBV29-1,TGCAGCGTATTGGGAGCGCAAGAGACCCAGTACTTC,CSVLGAQETQYF
-,-,TRBJ2-1,TRBV12-3/TRBV12-4,TGTGCCAGCTGGCCCCAGAGCTCCTACAATGAGCGGTTCTTC,CASWPQSSYNERFF
-,TRBD1,TRBJ1-5,TRBV2,TGTGGCAGCAGCGGACAGGGTGGCAATCAGCCCCAGCATTTT,CGSSGQGGNQPQHF
many,-,TRBJ1-1,TRBV29-1,TGCAGCGTTGAAGGGGCCCGCCCCGAGGGTGAAGCTTTCTTT,CSVEGARPEGEAFF
few,-,TRBJ2-7,TRBV11-2,TGTGCCAGCAGCTCAGACAGGACCTACGAGCAGTGCTTC,CASSSDRTYEQCF
once,-,TRBJ1-5,TRBV11-3,TGTGCCAGCAGCCTGCGCCTTCGGGGCACAGATACGCAGCATTTT,CASSLRLRGTDTQHF
few,-,TRBJ2-5,TRBV15,TGTGCCACCAGCAGAACACCCCAAGAGACCCAGTACTTC,CATSRTPQETQYF
few,-,TRBJ2-6,TRBV7-9,TGTGCCAGCAGCTTAGGGATGGAGAGATCCGGGGCCAACGTCCTGACTTTC,CASSLGMERSGANVLTF
many,TRBD1,TRBJ2-1,TRBV12-3/TRBV12-4,TGTGCCAGCAGTTTTGGGACAGGGTACAATGAGCAGTTCTTC,CASSFGTGYNEQFF
many,-,TRBJ1-2,TRBV5-6,TGTGCCAGCAGCTTCATGGGTCGGAGGGGTTCGGCCTATGGCTACACCTTC,CASSFMGRRGSAYGYTF
-,-,TRBJ1-1,TRBV20-1,TGCAGTGCTAGAGGAGGGGGAAAGGGCACTGAAGCTTTCTTT,CSARGGGKGTEAFF
-,-,TRBJ1-2,TRBV28,TGTGCCAGCAGTTTCGGGGGGGGCGGGGACTATGGCTACACCTTC,CASSFGGGGDYGYTF
-,TRBD2,TRBJ2-3,TRBV5-1,TGCGCCAGCAGCTTGGCCGCGGGAGGGTCAGATACGCAGTATTTT,CASSLAAGGSDTQYF
few,-,TRBJ2-7,TRBV24-1,TGTGCCACCAGTGATACCGACGGCTCCTACGAGCAGTACTTC,CATSDTDGSYEQYF
few,-,TRBJ2-2,TRBV5-1,TGCGCCAGCAGCCAAGGACGAAACACCGGGGAGCTGTTTTTT,CASSQGRNTGELFF
-,-,TRBJ1-1,TRBV6-6,TGTGCCAGCATCGACGTAGGTACTGAAGTTTTCTTT,CASIDVGTEVFF
-,-,TRBJ2-3,TRBV20-1,TGCATTGCTAGGAGTCCGATCACAGATACGGAGTGTTTT,CIARSPITDTECF
-,-,TRBJ2-3,TRBV6-2/TRBV6-3,TGTGCCAGCAGTTCCTCGGGCCAACCTGGCACGGATACGCAGTATTTT,CASSSSGQPGTDTQYF
few,TRBD1,TRBJ2-7,TRBV18,TGTGCCAGCTCGACCGGGACAGGGGATTTGTGGGAGCAGTACTTC,CASSTGTGDLWEQYF
many,TRBD1,TRBJ2-2,TRBV6-5,TGTGCCAGCAGTTACACCCCTGGACAGGGAAGCGGGGAGCTGTTTTTT,CASSYTPGQGSGELFF
-,-,TRBJ1-5,TRBV24-1,TGTGCCACCAGTGATTTGGCTGGGTTGCGGGGCAGACAGCCCCAGCATTTT,CATSDLAGLRGRQPQHF
-,TRBD2,TRBJ2-1,TRBV6-5,TGTGCCGGCAGTTACTCCCCCCCGGGACTAGTGGGGCTCTCCTACAATGAGCAGTTCTTC,CAGSYSPPGLVGLSYNEQFF
-,-,TRBJ2-2,TRBV12-3/TRBV12-4,TGTGCCTGCACCAACGTCCTACCGAACACCGGGGAGCTGTTTTTT,CACTNVLPNTGELFF
-,TRBD1,TRBJ2-3,TRBV5-5,TGTGCCAGAAGCAGCGGGACAGGGGTAGGGGCCACAGATACGCAGTATTTT,CARSSGTGVGATDTQYF
few,TRBD2,TRBJ2-7,TRBV25-1,TGTGCCAGCAGTGAATTAGCGGGAGGAGGAGAGCAGTACTTC,CASSELAGGGEQYF
-,-,TRBJ2-1,TRBV4-1,TGCGCCAGCGTACCATCCGCGGGGACAAGGTCCTACAATGAGCAGTTCTTC,CASVPSAGTRSYNEQFF
few,TRBD1,TRBJ1-5,TRBV24-1,TGTGCCACCGGATACAGGGGGTCGGCTCAGCCCCAGCATTTT,CATGYRGSAQPQHF
medium-sized,TRBD2,TRBJ2-5,TRBV20-1,TGCAGTGCTAGGGTAGCGGGCCCCGAACTCTTC,CSARVAGPELF
-,-,TRBJ2-3,TRBV28,TGTGCCAGCTCGGAGCTAGATACGCAGTATTTT,CASSELDTQYF
few,TRBD1,TRBJ1-5,TRBV20-1,TGCAGTGCTAGAGGACAGGGTAGCAATCAGCCCCAGCATTTT,CSARGQGSNQPQHF
-,TRBD1,TRBJ2-6,TRBV6-6,TGTGCCAGCAACATCAACCGGGACAGTTCTGAGGCCAACGTCCCGACTTTC,CASNINRDSSEANVPTF
-,TRBD2,TRBJ2-7,TRBV28,TGTGCCAGCAAGCGTCTAGCGGGATCCCACGAGCAGTACTTC,CASKRLAGSHEQYF